A selection of T cell receptor beta chains follows, all from one sample in a study of low-dose radiotherapy and immunotherapy resistance in tumors. MiXCR, run by TCRdb on the reads, gives a single entry per CDR3 protein. Here the sample spans 40,000 or so distinct CDR3 sequences, about a fifth being singletons. The sequencing here drew on PBMCs, taken after low-dose radiotherapy plus immunotherapy. These receptors all come from a female donor with ovarian cancer. The CDR3 runs from the conserved cysteine through the conserved F or W. A D gene is named only where the DNA matches it firmly. A row's size may be missing; if present it is once, few, many or a size class.

v_gene: TRBV11-1
d_gene: TRBD2
abundance: many
j_gene: TRBJ2-2
CDR3aa: CASSRGLAGNTGELFF
CDR3nt: TGTGCCAGCAGCAGAGGACTAGCGGGGAACACCGGGGAGCTGTTTTTT

v_gene: TRBV6-8
d_gene: -
abundance: few
j_gene: TRBJ1-2
CDR3aa: CASSPTFLGYGYTF
CDR3nt: TGTGCCAGCAGCCCTACGTTCCTGGGTTATGGCTACACCTTC

v_gene: TRBV2
d_gene: TRBD1
abundance: many
j_gene: TRBJ1-2
CDR3aa: CASDLGTGGKGYTF
CDR3nt: TGTGCCAGCGACTTAGGGACAGGGGGCAAGGGCTACACCTTC

v_gene: TRBV3-1
d_gene: -
abundance: many
j_gene: TRBJ2-5
CDR3aa: CASSQGFGETQYF
CDR3nt: TGTGCCAGCAGCCAAGGATTTGGGGAGACCCAGTACTTC

v_gene: TRBV9
d_gene: TRBD2
abundance: -
j_gene: TRBJ2-3
CDR3aa: CASSVLMGLAGADTQYF
CDR3nt: TGTGCCAGCAGCGTATTAATGGGACTAGCGGGTGCAGATACGCAGTATTTT

v_gene: TRBV9
d_gene: TRBD2
abundance: many
j_gene: TRBJ2-3
CDR3aa: CASSATSGGASDTQYF
CDR3nt: TGTGCCAGCAGCGCGACTAGCGGGGGGGCCTCAGATACGCAGTATTTT

v_gene: TRBV15
d_gene: -
abundance: many
j_gene: TRBJ2-2
CDR3aa: CATSRDKASNTGELFF
CDR3nt: TGTGCCACCAGCAGAGATAAGGCCTCGAACACCGGGGAGCTGTTTTTT

v_gene: TRBV20-1
d_gene: -
abundance: many
j_gene: TRBJ2-7
CDR3aa: CSASIDVEQYF
CDR3nt: TGCAGTGCTAGCATAGACGTAGAGCAGTACTTC

v_gene: TRBV12-3/TRBV12-4
d_gene: TRBD2
abundance: many
j_gene: TRBJ2-1
CDR3aa: CASSPGLAGGYEQFF
CDR3nt: TGTGCCAGCAGTCCCGGACTAGCGGGGGGTTATGAGCAGTTCTTC

v_gene: TRBV28
d_gene: -
abundance: many
j_gene: TRBJ2-7
CDR3aa: CASSSWTGSYEQYF
CDR3nt: TGTGCCAGCAGTTCGTGGACTGGGTCCTACGAGCAGTACTTC

v_gene: TRBV20-1
d_gene: TRBD2
abundance: many
j_gene: TRBJ2-1
CDR3aa: CSAGSGAAYNEQFF
CDR3nt: TGCAGTGCTGGTAGCGGGGCCGCCTACAATGAGCAGTTCTTC

v_gene: TRBV2
d_gene: -
abundance: few
j_gene: TRBJ1-4
CDR3aa: CASSERTANEKLFF
CDR3nt: TGTGCCAGCAGTGAGAGGACAGCAAATGAAAAACTGTTTTTT

v_gene: TRBV5-1
d_gene: -
abundance: many
j_gene: TRBJ1-6
CDR3aa: CASSGDASYSPLHF
CDR3nt: TGCGCCAGCAGTGGGGATGCGAGTTATTCACCCCTCCACTTT

v_gene: TRBV4-2
d_gene: -
abundance: -
j_gene: TRBJ2-1
CDR3aa: CASSQDRLSNEQFF
CDR3nt: TGTGCCAGCAGCCAAGATCGACTATCCAATGAGCAGTTCTTC

v_gene: TRBV20-1
d_gene: TRBD1
abundance: many
j_gene: TRBJ2-2
CDR3aa: CSAKDRLNTGELFF
CDR3nt: TGCAGTGCCAAGGACAGGCTGAACACCGGGGAGCTGTTTTTT

v_gene: TRBV9
d_gene: TRBD2
abundance: -
j_gene: TRBJ2-2
CDR3aa: CASSAWTSGRMGTGELFF
CDR3nt: TGTGCCAGCAGCGCCTGGACTAGCGGGAGAATGGGCACCGGGGAGCTGTTTTTT

v_gene: TRBV10-3
d_gene: TRBD1
abundance: many
j_gene: TRBJ1-6
CDR3aa: CATKDGQGADNSPLHF
CDR3nt: TGTGCCACAAAAGACGGGCAGGGGGCGGACAATTCACCCCTCCACTTT

v_gene: TRBV2
d_gene: -
abundance: once
j_gene: TRBJ2-5
CDR3aa: CASGGNLRETQYF
CDR3nt: TGTGCCAGCGGGGGGAATCTACGCGAGACCCAGTACTTC

v_gene: TRBV27
d_gene: TRBD1
abundance: many
j_gene: TRBJ2-5
CDR3aa: CASSFYRGRQETQYF
CDR3nt: TGTGCCAGCAGTTTTTACAGGGGGCGTCAAGAGACCCAGTACTTC

v_gene: TRBV7-2
d_gene: -
abundance: many
j_gene: TRBJ2-7
CDR3aa: CASSLGSVRWEQYF
CDR3nt: TGTGCCAGCAGCTTAGGTTCTGTACGGTGGGAGCAGTACTTC

v_gene: TRBV6-1
d_gene: -
abundance: once
j_gene: TRBJ2-7
CDR3aa: CASTEHGASYEQYF
CDR3nt: TGTGCCAGCACCGAACACGGAGCCTCCTACGAGCAGTACTTC

v_gene: TRBV7-6
d_gene: -
abundance: many
j_gene: TRBJ2-2
CDR3aa: CASSLDRRNTGELFF
CDR3nt: TGTGCCAGCAGCCTAGACAGGAGGAACACCGGGGAGCTGTTTTTT

v_gene: TRBV11-2
d_gene: -
abundance: many
j_gene: TRBJ1-2
CDR3aa: CASSLGAVAYTF
CDR3nt: TGTGCCAGCAGCTTAGGGGCGGTTGCCTACACCTTC

v_gene: TRBV7-3
d_gene: -
abundance: many
j_gene: TRBJ2-1
CDR3aa: CASSWGLYNEQFF
CDR3nt: TGTGCCAGCAGCTGGGGACTTTACAATGAGCAGTTCTTC

v_gene: TRBV7-2
d_gene: TRBD2
abundance: many
j_gene: TRBJ2-5
CDR3aa: CASSLSGLGGETQYF
CDR3nt: TGTGCCAGCAGCTTATCGGGACTAGGGGGAGAGACCCAGTACTTC

v_gene: TRBV7-2
d_gene: -
abundance: once
j_gene: TRBJ2-1
CDR3aa: CASSLGRGPGEQFF
CDR3nt: TGTGCCAGCAGCTTAGGTCGGGGGCCTGGGGAGCAGTTCTTC

v_gene: TRBV23-1
d_gene: -
abundance: -
j_gene: TRBJ2-6
CDR3aa: CASSQPLSSVPLGGNVLTF
CDR3nt: TGCGCCAGCAGTCAACCCCTCAGCAGCGTACCTCTCGGGGGCAACGTCCTGACTTTC

v_gene: TRBV12-3/TRBV12-4
d_gene: -
abundance: many
j_gene: TRBJ2-7
CDR3aa: CASSWTLGFYEQYF
CDR3nt: TGTGCCAGCAGTTGGACCCTCGGGTTCTACGAGCAGTACTTC

v_gene: TRBV13
d_gene: -
abundance: many
j_gene: TRBJ2-7
CDR3aa: CASSLALGSSYEQYF
CDR3nt: TGTGCCAGCAGCTTAGCACTAGGGAGTTCCTACGAGCAGTACTTC

v_gene: TRBV4-1
d_gene: -
abundance: -
j_gene: TRBJ1-5
CDR3aa: CASSQPTQGRGQPQHF
CDR3nt: TGCGCCAGCAGCCAGCCGACCCAGGGACGTGGTCAGCCCCAGCATTTT

v_gene: TRBV4-2
d_gene: TRBD2
abundance: many
j_gene: TRBJ2-2
CDR3aa: CASSQAGGIAGELFF
CDR3nt: TGTGCCAGCAGCCAAGCGGGGGGGATCGCCGGGGAGCTGTTTTTT

v_gene: TRBV7-6
d_gene: TRBD1
abundance: many
j_gene: TRBJ1-1
CDR3aa: CASSLSGTGGLNTEAFF
CDR3nt: TGTGCCAGCAGCCTGTCCGGGACAGGGGGTTTGAACACTGAAGCTTTCTTT

v_gene: TRBV19
d_gene: -
abundance: many
j_gene: TRBJ1-4
CDR3aa: CAVSTQAGEKLFF
CDR3nt: TGTGCCGTCAGCACACAGGCGGGGGAAAAACTGTTTTTT

v_gene: TRBV6-6
d_gene: -
abundance: many
j_gene: TRBJ2-5
CDR3aa: CASTPRGEETQYF
CDR3nt: TGTGCCAGCACCCCACGAGGGGAAGAGACCCAGTACTTC

v_gene: TRBV5-5
d_gene: -
abundance: -
j_gene: TRBJ2-1
CDR3aa: CASSLDWASYNEQFF
CDR3nt: TGTGCCAGCAGCCTTGATTGGGCCTCCTACAATGAGCAGTTCTTC

v_gene: TRBV9
d_gene: TRBD1
abundance: many
j_gene: TRBJ1-6
CDR3aa: CASSPGQGFSSPLHF
CDR3nt: TGTGCCAGCAGCCCAGGACAGGGTTTCAGTTCACCCCTCCACTTT

v_gene: TRBV12-3/TRBV12-4
d_gene: -
abundance: few
j_gene: TRBJ2-1
CDR3aa: CASSWGGGRRNEQFF
CDR3nt: TGTGCCAGCAGCTGGGGCGGGGGCCGAAGAAATGAGCAGTTCTTC

v_gene: TRBV2
d_gene: -
abundance: many
j_gene: TRBJ2-1
CDR3aa: CASSEAVSYNEQFF
CDR3nt: TGTGCCAGCAGTGAAGCCGTCTCCTACAATGAGCAGTTCTTC